Presented here are 20 T cell receptor beta chains from one specimen sequenced in a study of blood T cell repertoires in COVID-19. Libraries were prepared by immunoSEQ multiplex PCR; TCRdb keeps only in-frame clonotypes and omits some of them. The table lists some 170,000 clones, 65% to 85% of them singletons. The specimen was peripheral blood. These receptors were obtained from a man in his fifties or sixties with active or convalescent COVID-19.

This clone was seen just once. This chain links TRBV28 with TRBJ2-3; tentative D call: TRBD1 (5 bases). The CDR3 is 12 amino acids. CDR1 is MDHEN and CDR2 is SYDVKM in the germline V gene. Trimming removed 9 bases from V and 1 base from J, with 8 bases in between. In DNA form, the CDR3 reads TGTGCCAGTAAGACAGGCACAGATACGCAGTATTTT. Protein product: CASKTGTDTQYF. The full variable domain, its missing parts supplied by reference TRBV28 and TRBJ2-3, is DVKVTQSSRYLVKRTGEKVFLECVQDMDHENMFWYRQDPGLGLRLIYFSYDVKMKEKGDIPEGYSVSREKKERFSLILESASTNQTSMYLCASKTGTDTQYFGPGTRLTVL.

CDR3: CAISESIRGTEAFF. CDR3 bases: TGTGCCATCAGTGAGTCGATCAGGGGAACTGAAGCTTTCTTT. J is TRBJ1-1 and V is TRBV10-3, with a possible D match to TRBD1 (6 bases). Germline CDR1 ENHRY, CDR2 SYGVKD. The V end was cut by 0 bases, the J end by 5 bases, with 10 bases between. There are 14 residues in the CDR3.

The CDR3 reads CASGEGGLAFDEQFF. CDR3 bases: TGCGCCAGCGGCGAGGGGGGACTAGCGTTTGATGAGCAGTTCTTC. The chain has TRBV10-1 and TRBJ2-1, with 10 nucleotides matching TRBD2. The CDR3 has 15 residues. Germline V gene lookup returns CDR1 WNHNN and CDR2 SYGVQD (reference sequence). V was clipped by 8 bases and J by 8 bases; unmatched bases: 12.

V gene TRBV4-1 combines with J gene TRBJ2-7; perhaps TRBD2 as D (6 bases). Germline loops: CDR1 MGHRA, CDR2 YSYEKL. CDR3 size: 15 residues. V was clipped by 0 bases and J by 7 bases, with 16 bases between them. CDR3 residues: CASSQDVRGSGEQYF. The CDR3 nucleotides read TGCGCCAGCAGCCAAGATGTTCGGGGGTCAGGGGAGCAGTACTTC.

The chain combines TRBV6-2 or TRBV6-3 with TRBJ2-7; 14 positions agree with TRBD2. The V gene end was trimmed by 6 bases and the J gene end by 7 bases; junction bases not matched to a gene: 11. The CDR3 runs 16 residues. From germline, CDR1 is MNHEY and CDR2 SVGEGT. The CDR3 loop reads CASSPGTSGSLREQYF. Written as DNA, the CDR3 is TGTGCCAGCAGCCCCGGGACTAGCGGGAGTCTTCGGGAGCAGTACTTC.

This clone was observed a handful of times. The chain has TRBV7-9 and TRBJ2-1, with 9 bases aligning to TRBD2. Germline loops: CDR1 SEHNR, CDR2 FQNEAQ (reference sequence). CDR3 length equals 15 residues. V gave up 5 bases and J gave up 8 bases; unmatched junction bases: 10. CDR3 sequence (DNA): TGTGCCAGCAGCCCCCCGGGACTAGCAGGCTATGAGCAGTTCTTC. Its protein is CASSPPGLAGYEQFF.

Turning to this clone: The junction differs from germline at one of its ends, possibly a read error. The rearrangement uses TRBV7-7 and TRBJ2-2, with 10 positions matching TRBD2. The CDR3 spans 15 residues. Germline loops: CDR1 SSHAT, CDR2 FNYEAQ (reference sequence). This chain's CDR3 is CASSSSGTSAGELFF. The DNA for the CDR3 is TGTGCTAGCAGCTCCTCCGGGACTAGCGCCGGGGAGCTGTTTTTT.

In this sample, this clone turned up a few times. This specimen includes other DNA sequences encoding the same CDR3. V usage is TRBV5-1 and J usage is TRBJ2-3, with 12 bases aligning to TRBD2. Unmatched junction bases numbered 8, after V lost 4 bases and J lost 5 bases. CDR3 size: 16 residues. Per the germline V gene, CDR1 is SGHRS and CDR2 is YFSETQ. CDR3 in DNA: TGCGCCAGCAGCCTGGGGGCTAGCGGGAGGGGAGATACGCAGTATTTT. Translating gives CASSLGASGRGDTQYF.

The J gene is TRBJ2-7, the V gene TRBV15, with D maybe TRBD2 (6 bases). Germline lookup yields CDR1 LNHNV and CDR2 YYDKDF (reference sequence). Trimming pared 1 base from V and 6 bases from J, leaving 10 bases between. This CDR3 is built from 13 residues. The CDR3 region has the DNA TGTGCCACCAGCAGAGGGGGCGGGGTCGAGCAGTACTTC. It specifies CATSRGGGVEQYF.

This clone appeared a single time. The chain recombines TRBV28 with TRBJ1-2; D not resolved. The CDR3 covers 11 residues. V was cut by 10 bases and J by 5 bases, with 11 bases left in between. Germline CDR1 MDHEN, CDR2 SYDVKM. The CDR3 loop reads CATSTGYGYTF. Here the CDR3 DNA reads TGTGCCACCAGCACGGGGTATGGCTACACCTTC.

This clone was detected only once. In DNA form, the CDR3 reads TGTGCCAGCAGTGCCAAAACAGGGTCCTTGACCGCAGGGGTGCAGTTCTTC. It codes for CASSAKTGSLTAGVQFF. This chain uses TRBV28 with TRBJ2-1, with D possibly TRBD1 on 6 matching bases. Germline CDR1 reads MDHEN; CDR2 reads SYDVKM. V dropped 5 bases and J dropped 12 bases, with 29 bases sitting between them. The CDR3 runs to 17 residues. Variable domain in full (rest from reference TRBV28 and TRBJ2-1): DVKVTQSSRYLVKRTGEKVFLECVQDMDHENMFWYRQDPGLGLRLIYFSYDVKMKEKGDIPEGYSVSREKKERFSLILESASTNQTSMYLCASSAKTGSLTAGVQFFGPGTRLTVL.

The chain has TRBV6-2 or TRBV6-3 and TRBJ1-1; 10 bases agree with TRBD1. The CDR3 is 16 amino acids. The V and J ends lost 5 bases and 1 base, in that order; junction bases with no gene match: 7. CDR1 and CDR2 (germline): MNHEY, SVGEGT. This CDR3 reads CASSARGQGPNTEAFF. CDR3 nucleotides: TGTGCCAGCAGTGCCCGGGGACAGGGGCCGAACACTGAAGCTTTCTTT.

This chain links TRBV3-1 (or the pseudogene TRBV3-2) with TRBJ1-1; the D gene is possibly TRBD1 (5 bases). This CDR3 is built from 12 residues. The V end was cut by 1 base, the J end by 10 bases, with 10 bases between. Germline V CDR1 and CDR2: LGHDT, YNNKEL (reference sequence). The CDR3 DNA reads as TGTGCCAGCAGCCAAGTGGGCAGGGTAGCTTTCTTT. Its protein is CASSQVGRVAFF.

This chain links TRBV5-1 with TRBJ2-1; the match to TRBD2 covers 12 bases. This CDR3 contains 16 residues. V dropped 1 base and J dropped 5; count of bases not matched to a gene: 4. From germline, CDR1 is SGHRS and CDR2 YFSETQ. Written as DNA, the CDR3 is TGCGCCAGCAGCTTGCCTAGCGGGAGGGCTAACAATGAGCAGTTCTTC. Its translation: CASSLPSGRANNEQFF.

This chain links TRBV19 with TRBJ2-5, with a possible D match to TRBD1 (7 bases). V lost 3 bases to trimming and J lost 1 base, with 15 bases between them. This CDR3 has 16 amino acids. The germline CDR1 and CDR2 sequences are LNHDA and SQIVND (reference sequence). This chain's CDR3 is CASSIDYRGGQETQYF. The DNA for the CDR3 is TGTGCCAGTAGTATCGACTACAGGGGAGGCCAAGAGACCCAGTACTTC. Complete variable domain (other parts from reference TRBV19 and TRBJ2-5): DGGITQSPKYLFRKEGQNVTLSCEQNLNHDAMYWYRQDPGQGLRLIYYSQIVNDFQKGDIAEGYSVSREKKESFPLTVTSAQKNPTAFYLCASSIDYRGGQETQYFGPGTRLLVL.

The rearrangement joins TRBV4-1 to TRBJ2-2; no firm D call. Between the trimmed V and J ends, which lost 0 bases and 2 bases, there was a span of 4 bases. The germline CDR1 and CDR2 sequences are MGHRA and YSYEKL. The CDR3 consists of 14 residues. CDR3 sequence reads: CASSQDPNTGELFF. CDR3 sequence (DNA): TGCGCCAGCAGCCAAGACCCAAACACCGGGGAGCTGTTTTTT.

The chain has TRBV7-9 and TRBJ2-7, with TRBD1 as a possible D gene (5 bases). Germline values: CDR1 SEHNR, CDR2 FQNEAQ (reference sequence). This CDR3 has 13 residues. Trimming removed 2 bases at V and 6 bases at J, with 11 bases between. Here the CDR3 DNA reads TGTGCCAGCAGCTTACTGGGGCCGAGCGAGCAGTACTTC. Its protein product is CASSLLGPSEQYF.

This chain uses TRBV5-6 with TRBJ1-2; tentative D call: TRBD1 (6 bases). Germline-derived CDR1 and CDR2 are SGHDT and YYEEEE. This CDR3 is 13 amino acids long. Trimming left V 0 bases short and J 5 bases short, with 8 bases between. The DNA for the CDR3 is TGTGCCAGCAGCTTGGGGGGGCGTTATGGCTACACCTTC. Translating it yields CASSLGGRYGYTF.

This clone was seen at least ten times. The chain uses TRBV5-6 and TRBJ2-7; 8 bases are shared with TRBD1. The V gene's germline CDR1 is SGHDT and CDR2 YYEEEE. Unmatched junction bases numbered 19, after V lost 4 bases and J lost 13 bases. CDR3 size: 15 residues. The CDR3 loop is CASSRDRMIPGGLYF. CDR3 in DNA: TGTGCCAGCAGCCGGGACAGGATGATCCCAGGGGGGCTTTACTTC. The variable domain in full, with the rest retrieved from reference TRBV5-6 and TRBJ2-7, is DAGVTQSPTHLIKTRGQQVTLRCSPKSGHDTVSWYQQALGQGPQFIFQYYEEEERQRGNFPDRFSGHQFPNYSSELNVNALLLGDSALYLCASSRDRMIPGGLYFGPGTRLTVT.

CDR3 sequence reads: CASSTQSVTFPYEQYF. The CDR3 DNA reads TGTGCCAGCAGCACTCAAAGCGTCACGTTCCCCTACGAGCAGTACTTC. V is TRBV7-3 and J is TRBJ2-7; D call uncertain. The CDR3 length is 16 residues. Trimming took off 5 bases at V and 2 bases at J, with 19 bases between the two ends. CDR1 and CDR2 (germline): SGHTA, FQGTGA.